Listed here are 7 T cell receptor beta chains from one sample, sequenced in a study of blood T cell repertoires in COVID-19. The data were produced by immunoSEQ multiplex PCR, yet TCRdb's version contains in-frame clones alone and is incomplete. The table has 150,000 to 200,000 clones, about three quarters seen once. The sample consisted of peripheral blood. The receptors stem from a woman aged 65 to 85 with acute or convalescent COVID-19.

The chain uses TRBV7-2 and TRBJ1-5, with D maybe TRBD1 (5 bases). The germline gives CDR1 SGHTA, CDR2 FQGNSA. With 1 base removed from V and 3 bases from J, the gap between germline ends came to 13 bases. There are 16 residues in the CDR3. CDR3 coding DNA: TGTGCCAGCAGCTTAGTTTCAGGGTGGAACAATCAGCCCCAGCATTTT. This encodes CASSLVSGWNNQPQHF.

The gene calls are TRBV25-1 and TRBJ1-3, with 8 nucleotides matching TRBD1. Germline V lookup: CDR1 MGHDK, CDR2 SYGVNS. The V and J ends lost 6 bases and 3 bases, in that order; junction bases with no gene match: 7. The CDR3 is 15 residues long. CDR3 loop: CASSVDRGYGNTIYF. The CDR3 nucleotides read TGTGCCAGCAGCGTCGACAGGGGCTATGGAAACACCATATATTTT.

DNA of the CDR3: TGTGCCAGCAGCTTAGTTAGGGGCCTAGGAAATGAGCAGTTCTTC. It specifies CASSLVRGLGNEQFF. The chain joins TRBV7-6 to TRBJ2-1; maybe TRBD1 (5 bases). The length of the CDR3 is 15 residues. The germline V and J ends were trimmed by 1 base and 7 bases, with 14 bases remaining between them. Germline CDR1 is SGHVS and CDR2 is FNYEAQ. Full variable domain (remainder filled in from reference TRBV7-6 and TRBJ2-1): GAGVSQSPRYKVTKRGQDVALRCDPISGHVSLYWYRQALGQGPEFLTYFNYEAQQDKSGLPNDRFSAERPEGSISTLTIQRTEQRDSAMYRCASSLVRGLGNEQFFGPGTRLTVL.

With respect to this clone: A much larger clonotype is one base distant, so this may be a read error. The V and J genes are TRBV7-8 and TRBJ1-2; 7 nucleotides align to TRBD1. This CDR3 has 13 residues. J lost 2 bases, V lost 5 bases, and 2 bases had no gene match. CDR1 is SGHVS and CDR2 is FQNEAQ in the germline V gene. CDR3 nucleotides: TGTGCCAGCAGCCGGGACAGAAACTATGGCTACACCTTC. Translation: CASSRDRNYGYTF. Drawing the rest from reference TRBV7-8 and TRBJ1-2, the complete variable domain is GAGVSQSPRYKVAKRGQDVALRCDPISGHVSLFWYQQALGQGPEFLTYFQNEAQLDKSGLPSDRFFAERPEGSVSTLKIQRTQQEDSAVYLCASSRDRNYGYTFGSGTRLTVV.

This clone has more than one count but fewer than ten. The chain couples TRBV2 to TRBJ2-7, with 10 bases fitting TRBD2. Germline values: CDR1 SNHLY, CDR2 FYNNEI. Unmatched junction bases numbered 9, after V lost 8 bases and J lost 5 bases. CDR3 length: 14 amino acids. The CDR3 DNA is TGTGCCAGCCTACTGCAGCGGGAGGGAAACGAGCAGTACTTC. This codes for CASLLQREGNEQYF.

The rearrangement uses TRBV24-1 and TRBJ2-5; D is possibly TRBD1 (5 bases). The CDR3 loop spans 14 amino acids. With 8 bases removed from V and 3 bases from J, the gap between germline ends came to 15 bases. Germline values: CDR1 KGHDR, CDR2 SFDVKD. The CDR3 region is CATNPGPREETQYF. The CDR3 nucleotides are TGTGCCACCAACCCCGGTCCCAGGGAAGAGACCCAGTACTTC.

J is TRBJ2-2 and V is TRBV11-2; D perhaps matches TRBD2 (6 bases). Germline-derived CDR1 and CDR2 are SGHAT and FQNNGV. The CDR3 is 16 amino acids. Trimming shortened V by 1 base and J by 5 bases, and 14 bases separated the two germline ends. Here the CDR3 DNA reads TGTGCCAGCAGCTTAGTATCCGGGAGTCGGACCGGGGAGCTGTTTTTT. Its translation: CASSLVSGSRTGELFF.